Listed here is a single T cell receptor (beta chain). No antigen is known for it. A mixed TRB-A/B primer pool amplified rearranged TRB by multiplex touch-down PCR. TCRdb called the multiplex PCR reads again in MiXCR, with one record for every CDR3 protein. In the table there are roughly 3,900 distinct CDR3 sequences, more than 25% of which are singletons. The data originate from a study of T cell repertoires in aging, cancer and after chemotherapy. Study-level information: Approximately 8 million TCR reads were in the whole dataset. Study results and caveats: Immunological memory after chemotherapy cannot be judged from the repertoire data. Across the chemotherapy interval, each cancer cohort showed higher median generation probability, suggesting thymic rebound. In healthy donors, age-related TCR diversity loss mainly reflected lost richness.

Trimming at V came to 5 bases and at J to 7 bases, leaving 6 bases not matched to a gene. CDR1 MNHEY and CDR2 SVGAGI come from the germline V gene. The CDR3 extends over 14 amino acids. Amplification of TCR beta used genomic DNA extracted from peripheral blood. The TCR comes from a human donor in good health. V gene TRBV6-5 combines with J gene TRBJ1-5; 9 bases agree with TRBD1. Sequencing was done on a sample of blood. In nucleotides, the CDR3 is TGTGCCAGCAGTGAAGTGGGACAGGGCCAGCCCCAGCATTTT. Amino acids: CASSEVGQGQPQHF.